These 7 T cell receptor beta chains were all obtained from the same sample, sequenced in a study of CD8+ T cells in alopecia areata. RNA extraction and reverse transcription yielded cDNA as sequencing template. Only in-frame clones appear in the TCRdb table, and some are missing; sequencing was by immunoSEQ multiplex PCR. The sample is made up of 270,000 or so clones, none counted only once. Pooled cutaneous lymph node cells were sorted using CD4, CD8alpha, NKG2D, NKG2ACE and other markers. Sequenced input: CD4+ T cells sorted from a lymph node. These receptors came from a C3H/HeJ mouse with alopecia areata. The strain is characterized by the MHC haplotype H2-k.

As to this clone: The gene symbols are mouse symbols. The read finishes 4 residues shy of the CDR3 end, and the germline J gene is used to complete it. This sample includes further DNA sequences coding for the same CDR3. This chain uses TRBV5 with TRBJ2-7; 9 bases are shared with TRBD2. Germline CDR1 and CDR2: LGHNA and YNLKQL (reference sequence). With V trimmed by 1 base and J by 3 bases, 1 base remained unmatched. CDR3 length: 14 residues. The CDR3 reads CASSQAGGGYEQYF. The sequenced CDR3 bases are TGTGCCAGCAGCCAAGCTGGGGGGGGCTAT.

As for this clone: The germline and genes are mouse ones. The observed sequence ends 4 residues before the CDR3 terminus, with the missing tail filled in from the germline J gene. V is TRBV4 and J is TRBJ1-2, with 8 positions matching TRBD1. V lost 5 bases to trimming and J lost 3 bases; unmatched junction nucleotides: 5. The germline V gene has CDR1 LGHDT and CDR2 YNNKQL (reference sequence). The CDR3 is made up of 14 amino acids. The covered CDR3 bases are TGTGCCAGCAGCCGACAGGGGAAATACTCC. Protein: CASSRQGKYS. The entire CDR3 is CASSRQGKYSDYTF.

This clone was detected only a few times. All gene names here are mouse names. The DNA read from the CDR3 is TGTGCCAGCAGCCAAGATCAGACAAACTCC. It codes for CASSQDQTNS. In full, the CDR3 reads CASSQDQTNSDYTF. The chain employs TRBV5 and TRBJ1-2; the D is unclear. The CDR3 end lies 4 residues beyond the end of the read and is filled in from the germline J gene. V was shortened by 0 bases and J by 0 bases, with 5 bases between the two germline ends. The CDR3 is 14 residues long. Germline V lookup: CDR1 LGHNA, CDR2 YNLKQL (reference sequence).

As regards this clone: The listed genes are named as in mouse. The CDR3 goes on 4 residues after the read ends, and that part is filled in from the germline J gene. This CDR3 is also generated by other DNA sequences in the sample. The V and J genes are TRBV5 and TRBJ2-7, with 12 bases fitting TRBD2. There are 15 residues in the CDR3. Germline-derived CDR1 and CDR2 are LGHNA and YNLKQL (reference sequence). The CDR3: CASSQGGTGGYEQYF. The part of the CDR3 DNA that was read is TGTGCCAGCAGCCAAGGAGGGACTGGGGGGTAT.

This clone was counted a few times. Genes here carry mouse names. The read comes to an end 4 residues before the CDR3 does, leaving the germline J gene to fill in the end. The chain combines TRBV19 with TRBJ2-2; 8 nucleotides line up with TRBD1. J gave up 1 base and V 1 base, and 3 bases lay outside the gene matches. This CDR3 spans 16 amino acids. The V gene's germline CDR1 is FNHDT and CDR2 SITEND (reference sequence). Partial CDR3 DNA: TGTGCCAGCAGTATACCAGGGGGCATAAACACCGGG. Its protein product is CASSIPGGINTG. The entire CDR3 protein is CASSIPGGINTGQLYF.

To note about this clone: Mouse germline and gene names are used. Sequencing ends 4 residues short of the CDR3 end; the germline J gene provides the rest. The same CDR3 can be traced to other DNA sequences in this sample. This chain uses TRBV13-1 with TRBJ2-7; TRBD1 matches at 9 bases. The V gene end was trimmed by 4 bases and the J gene end by 3 bases; junction bases not matched to a gene: 5. The CDR3 contains 14 residues. Looked up from germline, CDR1 is NSHNY and CDR2 is SYGAGN. CDR3 DNA (partial): TGTGCCAGCAGTCCTCCGGGACAGGGCTAT. The encoded protein is CASSPPGQGY. The CDR3 as a whole reads CASSPPGQGYEQYF.

This clone was counted only a few times. The listed genes are named as in mouse. The missing CDR3 end, 4 residues past where the read stops, is filled in from the germline J gene. The V gene is TRBV1, the J gene TRBJ1-2, with 8 bases that match TRBD1. Germline loops: CDR1 NSQYPW, CDR2 LRSPGD (reference sequence). The CDR3 consists of 13 residues. CDR3: CTCSDRTGTDYTF. The DNA read from the CDR3 is TGCACCTGCAGTGACCGGACAGGGACC.